The 7 T cell receptor beta chains below come from one sample, sequenced in a study of shared clonotypes between healthy human individuals. Clones were sequenced by immunoSEQ multiplex PCR, and TCRdb holds only the in-frame ones, with some missing. Here the sample spans roughly 2.4 million clones, around 95% being singletons. Material for sequencing was naive CD4+ T cells sorted from blood. Subset here: CD45RA+ positively selected. The receptors here all came from a man between 18 and 35 years old in good health.

V gene TRBV7-9 combines with J gene TRBJ2-3; no firm D call. V lost 3 bases to trimming and J lost 3 bases, with 10 bases between them. Germline CDR1 is SEHNR and CDR2 is FQNEAQ (reference sequence). CDR3 length equals 14 residues. In DNA, the CDR3 is TGTGCCAGCAGCTTCTCTTCCCAAACAGATACGCAGTATTTT. Its translation: CASSFSSQTDTQYF.

The chain is built from TRBV12-5 and TRBJ1-5; no reliable D call. The V gene's germline CDR1 is LGHNT and CDR2 FRNRAP. The CDR3 runs to 19 residues. Trimming cost V 3 bases and J 0 bases, with 21 bases left between them. In nucleotides, the CDR3 is TGTGCTAGTGGTTTTGGTACTTCTGTCGCGGCTGTTAGCAATCAGCCCCAGCATTTT. Its protein is CASGFGTSVAAVSNQPQHF.

The rearrangement links TRBV6-5 to TRBJ1-1, with 9 nucleotides matching TRBD1. CDR3 size: 14 residues. The junction had 5 bases not matched to a gene; V was cut back by 2 bases and J by 7 bases. Germline CDR1 reads MNHEY; CDR2 reads SVGAGI. The CDR3 protein is CASSYRGGQGEAFF. Here the CDR3 DNA reads TGTGCCAGCAGTTACCGGGGGGGACAGGGTGAAGCTTTCTTT.

V gene TRBV5-4 combines with J gene TRBJ2-1, with D perhaps matching TRBD1 or TRBD2 (6 bases each). Trimming cost V 2 bases and J 2 bases, with 14 bases left between them. The germline V gene encodes CDR1 SGHNT and CDR2 YYREEE (reference sequence). This CDR3 is built from 16 residues. CDR3 sequence (DNA): TGTGCCAGCAGCTTAGGGGGGAGGTCCACCTACAATGAGCAGTTCTTC. Encoded protein: CASSLGGRSTYNEQFF.

The chain has TRBV30 and TRBJ1-2, with D perhaps matching TRBD1 (6 bases). With 2 bases removed from V and 8 bases from J, the gap between germline ends came to 15 bases. The CDR3 contains 13 residues. Germline loops: CDR1 GTSNPN, CDR2 SVGIG (reference sequence). In DNA, the CDR3 is TGTGCCTGGAGTCGGGGGGCTGGCGGCGGCTACACCTTC. Translation: CAWSRGAGGGYTF.

The V and J genes are TRBV5-1 and TRBJ2-2, with 7 bases that match TRBD1. The CDR3 is 15 residues long. CDR1 is SGHRS and CDR2 is YFSETQ in the germline V gene. The trim removed 0 bases at V and 4 bases at J, leaving 3 bases unmatched. The CDR3 DNA follows: TGCGCCAGCAGCTTGGGGGGACAGATCACCGGGGAGCTGTTTTTT. Its protein is CASSLGGQITGELFF.

The sample holds a few counts of this clone. Other DNA sequences in the same sample also yield this CDR3. CDR3 nucleotides: TGCGCCAGCAGCCAAGGGGACTATGGCTACACCTTC. It codes for CASSQGDYGYTF. The gene calls are TRBV4-1 and TRBJ1-2; no clear D gene. V lost 1 base and J lost 3, with 3 bases in between. CDR1 and CDR2 from the germline V gene are MGHRA and YSYEKL. This CDR3 is 12 amino acids long.